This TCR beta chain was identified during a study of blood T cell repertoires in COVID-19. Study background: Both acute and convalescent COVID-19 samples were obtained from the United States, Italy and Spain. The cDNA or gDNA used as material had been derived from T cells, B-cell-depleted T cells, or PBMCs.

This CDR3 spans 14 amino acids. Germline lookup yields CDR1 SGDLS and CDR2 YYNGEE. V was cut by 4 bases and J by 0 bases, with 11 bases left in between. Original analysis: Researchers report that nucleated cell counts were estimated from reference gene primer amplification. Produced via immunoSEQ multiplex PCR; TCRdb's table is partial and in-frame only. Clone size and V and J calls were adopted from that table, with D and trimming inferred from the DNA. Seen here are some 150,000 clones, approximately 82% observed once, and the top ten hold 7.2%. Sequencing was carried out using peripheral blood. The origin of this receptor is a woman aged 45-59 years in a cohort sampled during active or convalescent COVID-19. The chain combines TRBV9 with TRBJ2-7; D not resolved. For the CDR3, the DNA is TGTGCCAGCAGCCCCGCACGGTACTCCTACGAGCAGTACTTC. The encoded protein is CASSPARYSYEQYF.